Listed here are 19 T cell receptor beta chains from one sample, sequenced in a study of OX40 agonist ivuxolimab in advanced cancers. This table comes from immunoSEQ multiplex PCR, and its TCRdb copy is limited to in-frame clones, with some not included. Of over 65,000 clones in the sample, 70% to 90% were seen once. The material sequenced was CD4+ or CD8+ T cells sorted from blood, taken in a trial of the OX40 agonist ivuxolimab. The receptors here all came from an adult with an advanced solid tumor such as melanoma, head and neck, liver or kidney cancer.

This chain connects TRBV7-9 to TRBJ2-7; D is undetermined. Germline V CDR1 and CDR2: SEHNR, FQNEAQ (reference sequence). The CDR3 totals 14 residues. V lost 7 bases, J lost 5 bases, and 18 bases lay in between. CDR3 DNA: TGTGCCAGCACCTCCCCTACGACTCGGGACGAGCAGTACTTC. Its protein product is CASTSPTTRDEQYF.

The V call is TRBV28, the J call TRBJ1-2, with D possibly TRBD1 on 5 matching bases. The CDR3 extends over 13 amino acids. V lost 7 bases and J lost 4, with 13 bases in between. Germline values: CDR1 MDHEN, CDR2 SYDVKM. DNA of the CDR3: TGTGCCAGCACCGAAGACAGCATCTATGGCTACACCTTC. This encodes CASTEDSIYGYTF.

The genes are TRBV2 and TRBJ2-1; TRBD2 matches 11 bases. Germline V gene data show CDR1 as SNHLY and CDR2 as FYNNEI. J lost 8 bases, V lost 2 bases, and 5 bases had no gene match. The CDR3 sequence is 15 residues long. In nucleotides, the CDR3 is TGTGCCAGCAGTGAACTAGCGGGAGGAGGGGATGAGCAGTTCTTC. Encoded protein: CASSELAGGGDEQFF.

The chain has TRBV30 and TRBJ1-2; 7 bases agree with TRBD1. The CDR3 is 16 residues long. The germline V gene has CDR1 GTSNPN and CDR2 SVGIG (reference sequence). The ends lost 4 bases at V and 1 base at J; junction bases unmatched: 12. CDR3 residues: CAWTKIQTGRNYGYTF. As DNA, the CDR3 is TGTGCCTGGACCAAAATCCAGACAGGGCGTAACTATGGCTACACCTTC.

The chain recombines TRBV4-1 with TRBJ2-5; no clear D. CDR3 size: 13 residues. The V end was cut by 4 bases, the J end by 4 bases, with 10 bases between. Germline CDR1 reads MGHRA; CDR2 reads YSYEKL. The CDR3 sequence is CASSLQLVETQYF. The CDR3 nucleotides are TGCGCCAGCAGCCTTCAGCTAGTAGAGACCCAGTACTTC.

This clone was observed a few times. The rearrangement links TRBV6-5 to TRBJ1-2; no definite D call. This CDR3 has 14 residues. Germline assignment: CDR1 MNHEY and CDR2 SVGAGI. V was pared by 2 bases and J by 8 bases, with 15 bases between. The CDR3 spells CASSYGGPSRGYTF. The CDR3 region has the DNA TGTGCCAGCAGTTACGGAGGACCCTCAAGGGGCTACACCTTC.

This clone was detected only a few times. The chain couples TRBV7-2 to TRBJ1-1; D not certain. CDR1 SGHTA and CDR2 FQGNSA come from the germline V gene. Trimming left V 5 bases short and J 1 base short, with 11 bases between. The CDR3 contains 14 residues. The CDR3 sequence is CASSPGSANTEAFF. CDR3 bases: TGTGCCAGCAGCCCGGGATCGGCGAACACTGAAGCTTTCTTT.

This clone showed up just once. V and J are TRBV18 and TRBJ2-5; D is perhaps TRBD1 or TRBD2 (5 bases each). Trimming took 1 base from V and 1 from J, leaving 7 bases between them. Germline-derived CDR1 and CDR2 are KGHSH and LQKENI. The CDR3 has 14 residues. CDR3 nucleotides: TGTGCCAGCTCACCACTAGGGACCCAAGAGACCCAGTACTTC. Protein sequence: CASSPLGTQETQYF.

V usage is TRBV28 and J usage is TRBJ2-7; TRBD1 agrees at 8 bases. Germline values: CDR1 MDHEN, CDR2 SYDVKM. J lost 2 bases, V lost 6 bases, and 6 bases had no gene match. The CDR3 is made up of 14 amino acids. For the CDR3, the DNA is TGTGCCAGCAGCTTAACGGGACAGGCCTACGAGCAGTACTTC. The encoded protein is CASSLTGQAYEQYF.

The chain joins TRBV18 to TRBJ2-5; TRBD2 matches at 9 bases. The J call may be faulty, since TRBJ2-7 better matches the DNA end. Germline CDR1 reads KGHSH; CDR2 reads LQKENI. The CDR3 is made up of 15 amino acids. The CDR3, as DNA: TGTGCCAGCTCACCAGGCCTAGCGGGGACCGGCGAGCAGTACTTC. Protein: CASSPGLAGTGEQYF.

J is TRBJ2-5 and V is TRBV5-6; weak D call: TRBD2 (6 bases). CDR1 and CDR2 (germline): SGHDT, YYEEEE. V shed 3 bases and J shed 7 bases, with 13 bases lying between them. There are 13 residues in the CDR3. The CDR3 DNA follows: TGTGCCAGCAGCTGGAGGGGATCGGGGACCCAGTACTTC. It translates to CASSWRGSGTQYF.

The chain combines TRBV27 with TRBJ2-5; D is perhaps TRBD1 or TRBD2 (6 bases each). The V gene lost 6 bases and the J gene lost 1 base, with 12 bases spanning the gap. CDR3 length: 14 amino acids. Looked up from germline, CDR1 is MNHEY and CDR2 is SMNVEV (reference sequence). CDR3 DNA sequence: TGTGCCAGCAGAGGGGGGAGTGGCCAAGAGACCCAGTACTTC. Its translation is CASRGGSGQETQYF.

This chain links TRBV5-1 with TRBJ1-1; 8 bases fit TRBD1. The V gene's germline CDR1 is SGHRS and CDR2 YFSETQ. Trimming took 4 bases from V and 1 from J; bases not matched to a gene: 3. CDR3 length equals 14 residues. The CDR3 loop reads CASSVGTGNTEAFF. The DNA for the CDR3 is TGCGCCAGCAGCGTCGGGACAGGGAACACTGAAGCTTTCTTT.

V is TRBV10-3 and J is TRBJ2-6; 9 nucleotides align to TRBD1. Germline V lookup: CDR1 ENHRY, CDR2 SYGVKD. Unmatched junction bases numbered 5, after V lost 4 bases and J lost 4 bases. The CDR3 loop spans 16 amino acids. CDR3 sequence reads: CAISARTGAGANVLTF. The DNA for the CDR3 is TGTGCCATCAGTGCCAGGACAGGGGCCGGGGCCAACGTCCTGACTTTC.

The chain uses TRBV10-3 and TRBJ1-5; 9 nucleotides match TRBD1. The germline gives CDR1 ENHRY, CDR2 SYGVKD. CDR3 size: 14 residues. Trimming took 10 bases from V and 5 from J; bases not matched to a gene: 9. The CDR3 coding sequence is TGTGCCAGCCAGGGACAGGGAGGGGATCAGCCCCAGCATTTT. Translation: CASQGQGGDQPQHF.

This clone was recorded a few times. The rearrangement links TRBV2 to TRBJ1-5, with 10 bases lining up with TRBD1. Germline loops: CDR1 SNHLY, CDR2 FYNNEI. V lost 0 bases to trimming and J lost 12 bases; unmatched junction nucleotides: 2. This CDR3 contains 13 residues. Here the CDR3 DNA reads TGTGCCAGCAGTGAAGCGACAGGGGGCGGCCAGCATTTT. Protein sequence: CASSEATGGGQHF.

This clone was seen only once. The gene calls are TRBV7-2 and TRBJ2-3; 7 nucleotides align to TRBD1. The trim removed 4 bases at V and 5 bases at J, leaving 12 bases unmatched. Germline V CDR1 and CDR2: SGHTA, FQGNSA. The CDR3 is made up of 16 amino acids. The CDR3 sequence: CASSSPDRVLGDTQYF. The DNA of the CDR3 is TGTGCCAGCAGCTCGCCCGACAGGGTCTTAGGAGATACGCAGTATTTT.

The chain recombines TRBV19 with TRBJ2-4; D assignment may be TRBD1 or TRBD2 (5 bases each). Germline values: CDR1 LNHDA, CDR2 SQIVND (reference sequence). The V gene lost 5 bases and the J gene lost 4 bases, with 15 bases spanning the gap. The CDR3 loop spans 15 amino acids. This CDR3 is CASSGRDRPKNIQYF. The DNA of the CDR3 is TGTGCCAGTAGTGGGAGAGACAGACCAAAAAACATTCAGTACTTC.

The V gene is TRBV30, the J gene TRBJ2-2; TRBD2 matches at 12 bases. J was trimmed by 7 bases and V by 7 bases; bases with no gene match: 7. The CDR3 extends over 14 amino acids. Germline V CDR1 and CDR2: GTSNPN, SVGIG (reference sequence). The CDR3 nucleotides are TGTGCCTTCGGGACTAGCGGGCCCTTCGGGGAGCTGTTTTTT. Translated: CAFGTSGPFGELFF.